This T cell receptor beta chain was recorded in a study of cytotoxic CD8 clonotypes in ibrutinib-treated CLL. Sequencing was performed with immunoSEQ multiplex PCR; in TCRdb, only in-frame clones are kept and a portion is missing. The sample lists over 100,000 clones, roughly 88% seen once, with roughly 2% in the top ten. The source material was PBMCs, sampled after 24 months of ibrutinib treatment. This TCR was sampled from a human donor with chronic lymphocytic leukemia.

CDR3 nucleotide sequence: TGTGCCAGCAGTCCCCGGGACAGGGGGGAAAAACTGTTTTTT. Amino acids: CASSPRDRGEKLFF. This chain links TRBV7-2 with TRBJ1-4, with 11 positions matching TRBD1. The CDR3 has 14 amino acids. The V gene end was trimmed by 6 bases and the J gene end by 8 bases; junction bases not matched to a gene: 5. Germline CDR1 reads SGHTA; CDR2 reads FQGNSA. Variable domain in full (rest from reference TRBV7-2 and TRBJ1-4): GAGVSQSPSNKVTEKGKDVELRCDPISGHTALYWYRQSLGQGLEFLIYFQGNSAPDKSGLPSDRFSAERTGGSVSTLTIQRTQQEDSAVYLCASSPRDRGEKLFFGSGTQLSVL.